The clone carrying this T cell receptor beta chain appeared many times. The antigen is undetermined. Quantitative molecular-barcoded 5'-RACE generated the TCR beta libraries. MiXCR, run by TCRdb on the 5' RACE reads, gives a single entry per CDR3 protein. The sample contains about 390,000 distinct CDR3 sequences, around 20% of which appear only once. The data derive from a study of CD8 T cells in ankylosing spondylitis. The study's findings and limits: Disease-linked clones reportedly showed significant enrichment in matched ankylosing spondylitis synovial fluid. Peripheral blood samples showed relatively rare disease-linked clones, and these clones were CD8+. Seemingly distinctive of ankylosing spondylitis blood was a TCR beta motif formed by eight highly homologous variants.

V gave up 1 base and J gave up 6 bases, with 10 bases separating them. This CDR3 has 14 residues. From germline, CDR1 is LGHDT and CDR2 YNNKEL (reference sequence). This TCR derives from a male donor with ankylosing spondylitis. Material for sequencing was blood, either unsorted or a sorted T cell fraction (not recorded which). The V and J genes are TRBV3-1 and TRBJ1-5; no firm D call. Here the CDR3 DNA reads TGTGCCAGCAGCCAAGGACGGGCCCCTCAGCCCCAGCATTTT. The encoded protein is CASSQGRAPQPQHF.